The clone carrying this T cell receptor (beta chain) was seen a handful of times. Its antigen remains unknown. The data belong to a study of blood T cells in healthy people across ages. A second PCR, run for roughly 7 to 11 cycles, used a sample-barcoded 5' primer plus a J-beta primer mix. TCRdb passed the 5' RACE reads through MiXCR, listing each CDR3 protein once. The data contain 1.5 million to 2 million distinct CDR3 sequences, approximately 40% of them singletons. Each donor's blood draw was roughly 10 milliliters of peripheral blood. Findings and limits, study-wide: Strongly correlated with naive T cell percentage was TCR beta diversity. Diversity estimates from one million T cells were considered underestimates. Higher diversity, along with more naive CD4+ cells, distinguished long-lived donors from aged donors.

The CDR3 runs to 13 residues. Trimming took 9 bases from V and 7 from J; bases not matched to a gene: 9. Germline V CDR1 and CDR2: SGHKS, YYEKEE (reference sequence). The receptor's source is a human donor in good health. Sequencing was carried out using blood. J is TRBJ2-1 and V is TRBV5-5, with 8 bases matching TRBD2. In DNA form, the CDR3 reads TGTGCCACAGGGCGGGGGGCGGCGAATGAGCAGTTCTTC. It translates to CATGRGAANEQFF.